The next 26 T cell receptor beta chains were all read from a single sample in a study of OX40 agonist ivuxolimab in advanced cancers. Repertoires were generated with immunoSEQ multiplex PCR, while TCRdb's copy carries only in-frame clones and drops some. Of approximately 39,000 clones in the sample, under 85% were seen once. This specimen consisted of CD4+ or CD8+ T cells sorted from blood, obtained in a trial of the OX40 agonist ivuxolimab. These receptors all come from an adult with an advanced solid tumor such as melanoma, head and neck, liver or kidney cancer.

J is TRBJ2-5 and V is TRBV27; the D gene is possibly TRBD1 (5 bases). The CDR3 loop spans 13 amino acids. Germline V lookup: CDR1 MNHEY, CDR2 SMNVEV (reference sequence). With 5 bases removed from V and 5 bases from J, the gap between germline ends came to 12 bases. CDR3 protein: CASSPQGTETQYF. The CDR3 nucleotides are TGTGCCAGCAGTCCCCAGGGTACGGAGACCCAGTACTTC.

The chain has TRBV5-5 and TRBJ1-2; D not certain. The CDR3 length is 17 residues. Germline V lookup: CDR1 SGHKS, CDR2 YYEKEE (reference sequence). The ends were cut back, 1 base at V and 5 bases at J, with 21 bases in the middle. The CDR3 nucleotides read TGTGCCAGCAGCTTGTATTTTGGTAGGAGGAACTGGTATGGCTACACCTTC. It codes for CASSLYFGRRNWYGYTF.

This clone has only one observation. CDR3 sequence (DNA): TGTGCCAGCAGCTTAGAGGGAGGGAGCTATGGCTACACCTTC. Translating it yields CASSLEGGSYGYTF. The chain employs TRBV7-9 and TRBJ1-2; no reliable D call. Looked up from germline, CDR1 is SEHNR and CDR2 is FQNEAQ (reference sequence). V was cut by 1 base and J by 4 bases, with 10 bases left in between. The CDR3 loop spans 14 amino acids.

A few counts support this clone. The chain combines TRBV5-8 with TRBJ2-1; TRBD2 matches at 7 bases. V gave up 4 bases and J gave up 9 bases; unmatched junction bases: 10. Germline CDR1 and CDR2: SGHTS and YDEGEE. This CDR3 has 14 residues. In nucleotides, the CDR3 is TGTGCCAGCAGCCCGCGAATAGGGAGGGGTGAGCAGTTCTTC. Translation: CASSPRIGRGEQFF.

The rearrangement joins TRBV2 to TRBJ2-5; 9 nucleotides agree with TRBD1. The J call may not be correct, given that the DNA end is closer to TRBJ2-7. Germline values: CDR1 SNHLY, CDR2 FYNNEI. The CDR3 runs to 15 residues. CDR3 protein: CASRARQGEDYEQYF. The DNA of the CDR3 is TGTGCCAGCAGGGCAAGACAGGGGGAGGACTACGAGCAGTACTTC.

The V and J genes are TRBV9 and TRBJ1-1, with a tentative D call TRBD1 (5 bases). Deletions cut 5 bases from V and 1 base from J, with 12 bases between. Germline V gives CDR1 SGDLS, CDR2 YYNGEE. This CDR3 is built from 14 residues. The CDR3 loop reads CASSDPGQNTEAFF. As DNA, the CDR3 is TGTGCCAGCAGTGACCCAGGGCAGAACACTGAAGCTTTCTTT.

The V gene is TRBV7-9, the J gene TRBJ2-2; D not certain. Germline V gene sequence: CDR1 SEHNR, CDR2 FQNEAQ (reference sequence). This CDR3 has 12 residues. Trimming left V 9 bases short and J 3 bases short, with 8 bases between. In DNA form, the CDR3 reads TGTGCCAGGGGGATTGACACCGGGGAGCTGTTTTTT. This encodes CARGIDTGELFF.

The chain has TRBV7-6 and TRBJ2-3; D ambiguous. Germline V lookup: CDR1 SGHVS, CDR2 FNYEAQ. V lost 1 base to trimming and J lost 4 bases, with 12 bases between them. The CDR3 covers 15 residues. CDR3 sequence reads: CASSLGQNRADTQYF. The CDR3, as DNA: TGTGCCAGCAGCTTAGGTCAGAATCGGGCAGATACGCAGTATTTT.

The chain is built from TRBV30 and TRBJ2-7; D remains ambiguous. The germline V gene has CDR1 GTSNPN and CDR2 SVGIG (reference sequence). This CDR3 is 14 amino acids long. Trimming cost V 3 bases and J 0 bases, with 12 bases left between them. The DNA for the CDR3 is TGTGCCTGGAGGGATGGCAGGTTCTCCTACGAGCAGTACTTC. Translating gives CAWRDGRFSYEQYF.

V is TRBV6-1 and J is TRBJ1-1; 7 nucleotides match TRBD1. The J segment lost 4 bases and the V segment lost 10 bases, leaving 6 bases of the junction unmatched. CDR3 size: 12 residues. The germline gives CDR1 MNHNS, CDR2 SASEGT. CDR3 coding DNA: TGTGCCACCTTCCAGGGGGGCACTGAAGCTTTCTTT. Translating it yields CATFQGGTEAFF.

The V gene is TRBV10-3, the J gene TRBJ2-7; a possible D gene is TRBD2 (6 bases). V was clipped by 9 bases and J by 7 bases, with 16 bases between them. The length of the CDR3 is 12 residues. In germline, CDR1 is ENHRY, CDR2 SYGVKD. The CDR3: CAIRDSPGEQYF. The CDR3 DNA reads TGTGCCATTCGGGACTCTCCGGGAGAGCAGTACTTC.

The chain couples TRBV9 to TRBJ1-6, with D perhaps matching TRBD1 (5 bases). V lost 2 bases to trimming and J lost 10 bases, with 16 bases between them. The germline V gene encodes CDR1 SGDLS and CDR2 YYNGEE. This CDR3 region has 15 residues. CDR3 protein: CASSVGTQRTSPLHF. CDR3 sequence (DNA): TGTGCCAGCAGCGTTGGGACTCAAAGAACGTCACCCCTCCACTTT.

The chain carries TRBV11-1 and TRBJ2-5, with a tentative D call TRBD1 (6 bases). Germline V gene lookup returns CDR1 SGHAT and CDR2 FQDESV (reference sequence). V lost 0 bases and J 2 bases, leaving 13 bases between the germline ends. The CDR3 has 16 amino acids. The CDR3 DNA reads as TGTGCCAGCAGCTTAGCCTTATCACAGGGACAAGAGACCCAGTACTTC. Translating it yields CASSLALSQGQETQYF.

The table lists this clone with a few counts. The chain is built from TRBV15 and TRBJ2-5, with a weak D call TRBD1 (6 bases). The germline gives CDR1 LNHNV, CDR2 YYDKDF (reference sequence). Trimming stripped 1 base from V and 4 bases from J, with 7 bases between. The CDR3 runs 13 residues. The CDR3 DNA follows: TGTGCCACCAGCAGAGCCAGGGGAGAGACCCAGTACTTC. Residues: CATSRARGETQYF.

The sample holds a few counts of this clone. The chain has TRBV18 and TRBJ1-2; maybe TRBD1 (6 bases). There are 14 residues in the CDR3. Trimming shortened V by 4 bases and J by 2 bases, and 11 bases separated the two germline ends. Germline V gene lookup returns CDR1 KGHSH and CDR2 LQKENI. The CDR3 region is CASSRSGVNYGYTF. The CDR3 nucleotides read TGTGCCAGCTCACGTTCAGGGGTAAACTATGGCTACACCTTC.

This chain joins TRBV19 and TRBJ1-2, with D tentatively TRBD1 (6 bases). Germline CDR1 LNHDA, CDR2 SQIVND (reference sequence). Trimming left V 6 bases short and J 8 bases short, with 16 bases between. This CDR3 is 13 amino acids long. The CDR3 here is CASRPETGIGYTF. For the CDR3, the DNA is TGTGCCAGTAGACCGGAAACAGGGATCGGCTACACCTTC. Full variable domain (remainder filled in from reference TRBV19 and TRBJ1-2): DGGITQSPKYLFRKEGQNVTLSCEQNLNHDAMYWYRQDPGQGLRLIYYSQIVNDFQKGDIAEGYSVSREKKESFPLTVTSAQKNPTAFYLCASRPETGIGYTFGSGTRLTVV.

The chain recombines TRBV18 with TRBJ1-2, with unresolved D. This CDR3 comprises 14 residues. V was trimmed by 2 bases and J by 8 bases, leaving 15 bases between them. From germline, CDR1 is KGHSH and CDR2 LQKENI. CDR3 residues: CASSPIRGKEGYTF. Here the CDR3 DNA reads TGTGCCAGCTCACCAATTAGAGGAAAGGAGGGCTACACCTTC.

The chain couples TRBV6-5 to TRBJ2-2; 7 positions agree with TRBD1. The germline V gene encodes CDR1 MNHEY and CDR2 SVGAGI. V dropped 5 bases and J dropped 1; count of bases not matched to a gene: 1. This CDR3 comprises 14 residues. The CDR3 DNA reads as TGTGCCAGCAGTAGACAGGGGAACACCGGGGAGCTGTTTTTT. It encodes CASSRQGNTGELFF.

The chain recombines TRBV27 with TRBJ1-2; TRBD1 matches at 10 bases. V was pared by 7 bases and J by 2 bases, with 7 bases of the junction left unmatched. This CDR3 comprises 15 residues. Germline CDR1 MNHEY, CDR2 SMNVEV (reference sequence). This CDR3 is CASTQTGGLNYGYTF. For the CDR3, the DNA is TGTGCCAGCACTCAGACAGGGGGCTTAAACTATGGCTACACCTTC.

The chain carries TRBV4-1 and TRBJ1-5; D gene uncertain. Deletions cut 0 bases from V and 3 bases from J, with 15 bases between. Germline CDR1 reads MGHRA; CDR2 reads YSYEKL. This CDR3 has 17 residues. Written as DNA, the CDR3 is TGCGCCAGCAGCCAAGATTGGGGAGGGTTGAACAATCAGCCCCAGCATTTT. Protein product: CASSQDWGGLNNQPQHF.

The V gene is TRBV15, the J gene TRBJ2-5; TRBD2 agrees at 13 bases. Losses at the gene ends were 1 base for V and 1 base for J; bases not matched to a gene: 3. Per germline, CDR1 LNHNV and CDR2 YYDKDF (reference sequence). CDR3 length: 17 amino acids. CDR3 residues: CATSRGGTSGAQETQYF. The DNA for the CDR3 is TGTGCCACCAGCAGAGGGGGGACTAGCGGGGCCCAAGAGACCCAGTACTTC.

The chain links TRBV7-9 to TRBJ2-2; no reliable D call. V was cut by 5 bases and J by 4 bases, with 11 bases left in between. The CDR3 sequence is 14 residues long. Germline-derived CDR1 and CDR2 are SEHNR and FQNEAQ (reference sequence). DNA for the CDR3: TGTGCCAGCAGCCCCTTACCCTCCACCGGGGAGCTGTTTTTT. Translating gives CASSPLPSTGELFF.

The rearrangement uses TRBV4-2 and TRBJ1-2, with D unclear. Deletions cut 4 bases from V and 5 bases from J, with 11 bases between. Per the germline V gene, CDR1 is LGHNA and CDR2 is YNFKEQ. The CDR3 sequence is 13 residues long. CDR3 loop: CASSPANLYGYTF. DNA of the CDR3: TGTGCCAGCAGCCCAGCGAACCTTTATGGCTACACCTTC.

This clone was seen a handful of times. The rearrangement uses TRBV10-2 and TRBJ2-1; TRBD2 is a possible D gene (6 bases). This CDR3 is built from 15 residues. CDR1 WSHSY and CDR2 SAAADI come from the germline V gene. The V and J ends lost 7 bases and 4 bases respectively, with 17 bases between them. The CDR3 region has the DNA TGCGCCAGCAAGTTAGGGGCGGGGATATACAATGAGCAGTTCTTC. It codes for CASKLGAGIYNEQFF.

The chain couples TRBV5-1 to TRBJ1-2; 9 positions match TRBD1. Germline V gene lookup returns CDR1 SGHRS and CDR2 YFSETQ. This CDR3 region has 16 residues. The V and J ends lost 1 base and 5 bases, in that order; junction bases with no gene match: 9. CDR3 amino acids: CASSLTGGAGPYGYTF. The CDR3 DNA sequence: TGCGCCAGCAGCTTGACAGGGGGCGCTGGGCCTTATGGCTACACCTTC.

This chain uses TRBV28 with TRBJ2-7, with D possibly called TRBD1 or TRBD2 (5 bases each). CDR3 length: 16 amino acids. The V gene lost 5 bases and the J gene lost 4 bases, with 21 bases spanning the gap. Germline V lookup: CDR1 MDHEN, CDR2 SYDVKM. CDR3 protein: CASSLLEAGRTYEQYF. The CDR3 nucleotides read TGTGCCAGCAGTCTACTGGAGGCAGGGAGAACTTACGAGCAGTACTTC.